Following are 19 T cell receptor beta chains from one sample sequenced in a study of cytomegalovirus exposure and HLA in healthy donors. The PCR made use of 60 Vbeta and 13 Jbeta primers. Sequencing was performed with immunoSEQ multiplex PCR; in TCRdb, only in-frame clones are kept and a portion is missing. The repertoire holds approximately 190,000 clones, with 70% to 85% as singletons. Sequencing was performed on PBMCs. Receptors were obtained from a boy aged 2 to 9 in good health and CMV-seronegative.

The CDR3 is CASSFALGGGYRRSNTGELFF. In DNA form, the CDR3 reads TGTGCCAGCAGTTTCGCCCTGGGGGGAGGCTACCGCCGGTCGAACACCGGGGAGCTGTTTTTT. The chain couples TRBV27 to TRBJ2-2; TRBD2 is a possible D gene (6 bases). With 3 bases removed from V and 0 bases from J, the gap between germline ends came to 26 bases. The CDR3 is made up of 21 amino acids. CDR1 is MNHEY, CDR2 SMNVEV, per germline (reference sequence).

The chain is built from TRBV7-6 and TRBJ2-1; D possibly corresponds to TRBD2 (6 bases). Germline V lookup: CDR1 SGHVS, CDR2 FNYEAQ. Trimming took off 5 bases at V and 5 bases at J, with 19 bases between the two ends. The CDR3 is 16 residues long. For the CDR3, the DNA is TGTGCCAGCAGCCCTACCTCGGGACTGAAAAACAATGAGCAGTTCTTC. It codes for CASSPTSGLKNNEQFF.

The gene calls are TRBV15 and TRBJ2-2; 11 nucleotides align to TRBD1. Germline V gives CDR1 LNHNV, CDR2 YYDKDF (reference sequence). V lost 4 bases to trimming and J lost 6 bases; unmatched junction nucleotides: 7. The CDR3 consists of 16 residues. The CDR3 loop reads CATSTRPGQGAGELFF. The DNA for the CDR3 is TGTGCCACCAGCACCAGACCGGGACAGGGGGCCGGGGAGCTGTTTTTT.

This clone appeared once. The V gene is TRBV30, the J gene TRBJ2-1, with a possible D match to TRBD2 (7 bases). In germline, CDR1 is GTSNPN, CDR2 SVGIG (reference sequence). V lost 1 base, J lost 7 bases, and 17 bases lay in between. This CDR3 has 15 amino acids. The CDR3 region has the DNA TGTGCCTGGAGTGAGACAGGCCGGGGAGGGAATGAGCAGTTCTTC. Translating it yields CAWSETGRGGNEQFF. The variable domain in full, completed from reference TRBV30 and TRBJ2-1, reads SQTIHQWPATLVQPVGSPLSLECTVEGTSNPNLYWYRQAAGRGLQLLFYSVGIGQISSEVPQNLSASRPQDRQFILSSKKLLLSDSGFYLCAWSETGRGGNEQFFGPGTRLTVL.

This clone was seen just once. Distinct nucleotide sequences in the sample also encode this CDR3. The rearrangement uses TRBV7-8 and TRBJ1-2, with 7 nucleotides matching TRBD1. J was trimmed by 5 bases and V by 6 bases; bases with no gene match: 6. The CDR3 runs to 13 residues. Germline V CDR1 and CDR2: SGHVS, FQNEAQ. The CDR3 nucleotides are TGTGCCAGCAGTCGGACAGGCTCATATGGCTACACCTTC. Amino acid sequence: CASSRTGSYGYTF.

This chain joins TRBV18 and TRBJ1-2, with 11 bases matching TRBD1. The CDR3 has 14 residues. Losses at the gene ends were 3 bases for V and 3 bases for J; bases not matched to a gene: 0. Germline assignment: CDR1 KGHSH and CDR2 LQKENI. CDR3 region: CASSPGQGDYGYTF. For the CDR3, the DNA is TGTGCCAGCTCACCGGGACAGGGGGACTATGGCTACACCTTC.

This clone has a single count. The J gene is TRBJ2-3, the V gene TRBV18; a weak D match, TRBD2 (6 bases). Germline values: CDR1 KGHSH, CDR2 LQKENI. V dropped 6 bases and J dropped 4 bases, with 14 bases sitting between them. The CDR3 covers 14 residues. CDR3 loop: CASSPTGVADTQYF. The CDR3 nucleotides read TGTGCCAGCTCCCCCACGGGGGTAGCAGATACGCAGTATTTT.

J is TRBJ2-1 and V is TRBV27, with TRBD2 identical over 16 bases. The V gene's germline CDR1 is MNHEY and CDR2 SMNVEV (reference sequence). This CDR3 has 15 amino acids. V trimming: 2 bases; J trimming: 8 bases; junction bases outside the gene matches: 0. CDR3 residues: CASSLGTSGGDEQFF. For the CDR3, the DNA is TGTGCCAGCAGTTTAGGGACTAGCGGGGGGGATGAGCAGTTCTTC.

Of note for this clone: This sample also contains other DNA sequences that code for the same CDR3. This chain connects TRBV9 to TRBJ2-5; 10 bases align to TRBD2. Trimming at V came to 2 bases and at J to 5 bases, leaving 6 bases not matched to a gene. The CDR3 covers 15 residues. Germline CDR1 SGDLS, CDR2 YYNGEE. This CDR3 is CASSVSGGAGETQYF. CDR3 bases: TGTGCCAGCAGCGTCAGCGGGGGGGCGGGTGAGACCCAGTACTTC.

This chain links TRBV6-6 with TRBJ2-1, with 8 bases fitting TRBD2. CDR3 length equals 15 residues. V shed 0 bases and J 5 bases; nucleotides not matched to a gene: 3. From germline, CDR1 is MNHNY and CDR2 SVGAGI (reference sequence). CDR3 residues: CASSYSAGGNNEQFF. The CDR3 nucleotides read TGTGCCAGCAGTTACTCGGCGGGGGGTAACAATGAGCAGTTCTTC.

This clone has more than one count but fewer than ten. This chain connects TRBV4-1 to TRBJ1-1; the match to TRBD1 covers 11 bases. Trimming at V came to 3 bases and at J to 2 bases, leaving 5 bases not matched to a gene. This CDR3 is 16 amino acids long. CDR1 is MGHRA, CDR2 YSYEKL, per germline. The CDR3 DNA is TGCGCCAGCAGCCACGGGACAGGGGGGGAAAACACTGAAGCTTTCTTT. Translated: CASSHGTGGENTEAFF.

The chain couples TRBV2 to TRBJ1-1; no clear D gene. CDR1 is SNHLY, CDR2 FYNNEI, per germline. The V end lost 5 bases, the J end lost 5 bases, and 18 bases lay between the germline ends. CDR3 size: 15 residues. The CDR3 reads CASSPIQSQRTEAFF. The DNA for the CDR3 is TGTGCCAGCAGTCCTATCCAGTCGCAGAGGACTGAAGCTTTCTTT.

This rearrangement joins TRBV10-2 to TRBJ2-7; possible D gene TRBD1, 5 bases. This CDR3 spans 15 amino acids. Germline V lookup: CDR1 WSHSY, CDR2 SAAADI. Trimming removed 0 bases from V and 2 bases from J, with 11 bases in between. For the CDR3, the DNA is TGCGCCAGCAGTGAGTCTCGTACAGGCGCCTACGAGCAGTACTTC. It codes for CASSESRTGAYEQYF.

The chain is built from TRBV5-4 and TRBJ1-2, with 9 bases fitting TRBD1. The CDR3 loop spans 14 amino acids. CDR1 SGHNT and CDR2 YYREEE come from the germline V gene (reference sequence). The ends lost 4 bases at V and 1 base at J; junction bases unmatched: 2. Here the CDR3 reads CASSRTGDNYGYTF. CDR3 nucleotide sequence: TGTGCCAGCAGCCGGACAGGGGATAACTATGGCTACACCTTC. Complete variable domain (other parts from reference TRBV5-4 and TRBJ1-2): ETGVTQSPTHLIKTRGQQVTLRCSSQSGHNTVSWYQQALGQGPQFIFQYYREEENGRGNFPPRFSGLQFPNYSSELNVNALELDDSALYLCASSRTGDNYGYTFGSGTRLTVV.

The chain uses TRBV5-5 and TRBJ1-4; maybe TRBD1 (5 bases). Germline assignment: CDR1 SGHKS and CDR2 YYEKEE (reference sequence). Between the trimmed V and J ends, which lost 7 bases and 3 bases, there was a span of 13 bases. This CDR3 spans 14 amino acids. CDR3 region: CASRPGEANEKLFF. DNA of the CDR3: TGTGCCAGCCGGCCGGGGGAGGCTAATGAAAAACTGTTTTTT.

Only a few counts were recorded for this clone. The chain employs TRBV6-6 and TRBJ1-1; D may be TRBD1 (6 bases). The germline CDR1 and CDR2 sequences are MNHNY and SVGAGI (reference sequence). The CDR3 has 14 residues. The V and J ends lost 5 bases and 0 bases respectively, with 10 bases between them. In nucleotides, the CDR3 is TGTGCCAGCAGTCACAGGGAAGTGAACACTGAAGCTTTCTTT. This sequence encodes CASSHREVNTEAFF.

V is TRBV2 and J is TRBJ2-1, with a tentative D call TRBD2 (7 bases). V was clipped by 7 bases and J by 3 bases, with 31 bases between them. The germline gives CDR1 SNHLY, CDR2 FYNNEI. This CDR3 region has 20 residues. CDR3 sequence: CASKGSTSLGDNGGYNEQFF. Here the CDR3 DNA reads TGTGCCAGCAAGGGGTCGACTAGCTTGGGGGACAACGGGGGCTACAATGAGCAGTTCTTC. Full variable domain (rest looked up from reference TRBV2 and TRBJ2-1): EPEVTQTPSHQVTQMGQEVILRCVPISNHLYFYWYRQILGQKVEFLVSFYNNEISEKSEIFDDQFSVERPDGSNFTLKIRSTKLEDSAMYFCASKGSTSLGDNGGYNEQFFGPGTRLTVL.

The genes are TRBV6-1 and TRBJ1-5, with D possibly being TRBD1 (6 bases). This CDR3 has 17 amino acids. Germline assignment: CDR1 MNHNS and CDR2 SASEGT. V lost 1 base and J lost 6, with 19 bases in between. CDR3 protein: CASSEGVWGGAGQPQHF. The CDR3 region has the DNA TGTGCCAGCAGTGAAGGGGTTTGGGGGGGCGCGGGTCAGCCCCAGCATTTT.

The genes are TRBV6-5 and TRBJ1-1; no reliable D call. Germline values: CDR1 MNHEY, CDR2 SVGAGI. Trimming removed 4 bases at V and 7 bases at J, with 16 bases between. The CDR3 length is 14 residues. The CDR3 DNA reads TGTGCCAGCAGTTCCCTTGACCCTCGGGGTGAAGCTTTCTTT. It encodes CASSSLDPRGEAFF.